The TCR beta chain under discussion was sequenced for a study of cytomegalovirus exposure and HLA in healthy donors. The germline V gene has CDR1 MNHNY and CDR2 SVGAGI (reference sequence). The CDR3 consists of 16 residues. The J segment lost 6 bases and the V segment lost 6 bases, leaving 16 bases of the junction unmatched. General study findings and limits: Sequence variants that were highly shared formed a cluster that was likely a sequencing artifact.

A word on this clone: No antigen is known for it.

Amplification used 60 Vbeta primers and 13 Jbeta primers. The assay was immunoSEQ multiplex PCR, and TCRdb's table has in-frame clones only and misses some. The sample has roughly 56,000 clones, roughly four fifths seen once. The clonotype originates from a boy aged 5-17 years in good health and CMV-seropositive. The chain links TRBV6-6 to TRBJ1-1, with 7 bases identical to TRBD1. Sample: PBMCs. The CDR3 region is CASSRTGVGYTAEAFF. The CDR3 DNA sequence: TGTGCCAGCAGCAGAACAGGGGTCGGATATACGGCTGAAGCTTTCTTT.